This TCR beta chain comes out of a study of T-cell reconstitution after alpha-beta-depleted transplantation in children. Germline V gene lookup returns CDR1 SGHRS and CDR2 YFSETQ. The CDR3 covers 14 residues. J lost 4 bases, V lost 6 bases, and 2 bases had no gene match. The authors prepared the TCRbeta library with unique molecular identifiers. One entry per CDR3 protein results from TCRdb running MiXCR on the PCR reads. The data show some 640,000 distinct CDR3 sequences, 16% seen once. The V gene is TRBV5-1, the J gene TRBJ2-5; 14 nucleotides match TRBD2. This clonotype was obtained from a human donor who donated a stem cell graft to a child with acute myeloid leukemia. Source: PBMCs from the stem cell graft donor, taken from the stem cell graft. This CDR3 reads CASTGTSGGETQYF. CDR3 DNA: TGCGCCAGCACCGGGACTAGCGGGGGAGAGACCCAGTACTTC. Full variable domain (remainder filled in from reference TRBV5-1 and TRBJ2-5): KAGVTQTPRYLIKTRGQQVTLSCSPISGHRSVSWYQQTPGQGLQFLFEYFSETQRNKGNFPGRFSGRQFSNSRSEMNVSTLELGDSALYLCASTGTSGGETQYFGPGTRLLVL.